The sequence of this T cell receptor beta chain was determined in a study of shared clonotypes between healthy human individuals. Findings of the study overall: Naive subsets generally had larger estimated richness than memory subsets. In a few donors, around 5% of naive CD4 clonotypes appeared in common.

For this clone: Its antigen is not identified.

CD45RO-negative, CCR7-positively selected cells formed the naive CD8 fraction, excluding terminally differentiated effector memory CD45RA+ cells. None of the donors, who were healthy HIV-negative adults, had recently had acute infections or vaccinations. Every contributor of samples was a Caucasian grown-up residing in Nashville, Tennessee. The protocol was immunoSEQ multiplex PCR, while the TCRdb copy is restricted to in-frame clones and leaves out a portion. The data hold about 1,800,000 clones, with about 94% observed a single time. CDR1 and CDR2 (germline): MNHEY, SMNVEV (reference sequence). V dropped 7 bases and J dropped 6 bases, with 13 bases sitting between them. This CDR3 has 13 amino acids.

The specimen sequenced was naive CD8+ T cells sorted from blood. This receptor was taken from a man between 18 and 29 years old in good health. The rearrangement joins TRBV27 to TRBJ2-1; either TRBD1 or TRBD2 may fit D (5 bases each). The CDR3 is CASTSGPFNEQFF. CDR3 coding DNA: TGTGCCAGCACCTCGGGGCCTTTCAATGAGCAGTTCTTC.